The next 28 T cell receptor beta chains were all read from a single sample in a study of cytomegalovirus exposure and HLA in healthy donors (dated by TCRdb to between 2016 and 2019). Preparation of the library involved the immunoSEQ multiplex PCR assay. A mixture of 60 forward primers for TCR Vbeta segments and 13 reverse primers for TCR Jbeta segments was used in the multiplex PCR. Entries here come from immuneACCESS through TCRdb and include only in-frame sequences with V and J called. Some clones fail to appear in such tables; in the studies checked, an unresolved V gene covers under half of the shortfall, and the cause of the remainder is unknown. This sample is represented by more than 95,000 clones; roughly 74% of them were singletons. Less than 15% of the sample is held by the ten biggest clonotypes. Sequencing was performed on PBMCs. The receptors here all came from a woman in her sixties or seventies in good health and CMV-seropositive.

The chain recombines TRBV28 with TRBJ2-7; D call uncertain. V was cut by 6 bases and J by 7 bases, with 10 bases left in between. Germline CDR1 is MDHEN and CDR2 is SYDVKM. The CDR3 has 11 amino acids. CDR3: CASSIPREQYF. The DNA of the CDR3 is TGTGCCAGCAGCATCCCTCGGGAGCAGTACTTC.

The genes are TRBV10-1 and TRBJ2-2, with 7 bases matching TRBD1. The germline CDR1 and CDR2 sequences are WNHNN and SYGVQD (reference sequence). V gave up 7 bases and J gave up 0 bases; unmatched junction bases: 5. This CDR3 comprises 15 residues. The CDR3 DNA follows: TGCGCCAGCACCGGGGACAGATCGAACACCGGGGAGCTGTTTTTT. This encodes CASTGDRSNTGELFF.

This chain joins TRBV30 and TRBJ1-5; D is ambiguous. Trimming cost V 1 base and J 2 bases, with 12 bases left between them. The V gene's germline CDR1 is GTSNPN and CDR2 SVGIG (reference sequence). This CDR3 is built from 15 residues. The CDR3 DNA reads TGTGCCTGGAGTGCCGGGAGCTCGGGCAATCAGCCCCAGCATTTT. Protein product: CAWSAGSSGNQPQHF.

This clone occurred a few times. The chain recombines TRBV7-9 with TRBJ1-3; a possible D gene is TRBD1 (5 bases). The germline V and J ends were trimmed by 1 base and 4 bases, with 14 bases remaining between them. Germline CDR1 SEHNR, CDR2 FQNEAQ (reference sequence). This CDR3 comprises 16 residues. As DNA, the CDR3 is TGTGCCAGCAGCTTAGGGGGCTCCGCCGCGGGAAACACCATATATTTT. It translates to CASSLGGSAAGNTIYF. The full variable domain, its missing parts supplied by reference TRBV7-9 and TRBJ1-3, is DTGVSQNPRHKITKRGQNVTFRCDPISEHNRLYWYRQTLGQGPEFLTYFQNEAQLEKSRLLSDRFSAERPKGSFSTLEIQRTEQGDSAMYLCASSLGGSAAGNTIYFGEGSWLTVV.

The V and J genes are TRBV11-3 and TRBJ2-3, with TRBD1 matching 12 bases. The V and J ends lost 5 bases and 5 bases, in that order; junction bases with no gene match: 8. Germline CDR1 SGHNT, CDR2 YENEEA. This CDR3 comprises 16 residues. The CDR3: CASSLGQGAPEDTQYF. CDR3 nucleotides: TGTGCCAGCAGCCTGGGACAGGGGGCGCCGGAAGATACGCAGTATTTT.

CDR3 nucleotides: TGCGCCAGCAAGGCATGGGCCACGAATTCACCCCTCCACTTT. This encodes CASKAWATNSPLHF. The rearrangement joins TRBV4-3 to TRBJ1-6, with unresolved D. Germline values: CDR1 LGHNA, CDR2 YSLEER. The CDR3 sequence is 14 residues long. Trimming cost V 7 bases and J 7 bases, with 14 bases left between them.

The V gene is TRBV5-1, the J gene TRBJ2-5; D is perhaps TRBD1 (6 bases). The J call may not be correct, given that the DNA end is closer to TRBJ2-7. The germline V gene encodes CDR1 SGHRS and CDR2 YFSETQ. This CDR3 is built from 13 residues. The CDR3 loop is CASSLGTAGEQYF. As DNA, the CDR3 is TGCGCCAGCAGCTTGGGGACAGCCGGCGAGCAGTACTTC.

The chain recombines TRBV27 with TRBJ1-2; D perhaps matches TRBD1 (5 bases). V shed 0 bases and J shed 2 bases, with 13 bases lying between them. The CDR3 extends over 16 amino acids. Germline-derived CDR1 and CDR2 are MNHEY and SMNVEV (reference sequence). CDR3 sequence reads: CASSLSINYRNYGYTF. The CDR3 nucleotides read TGTGCCAGCAGTTTATCGATAAACTACAGGAACTATGGCTACACCTTC.

The chain joins TRBV6-5 to TRBJ2-7; maybe TRBD1 (6 bases). Trimming removed 0 bases at V and 2 bases at J, with 14 bases between. This CDR3 is 16 amino acids long. Looked up from germline, CDR1 is MNHEY and CDR2 is SVGAGI. This CDR3 reads CASSYSFRQVAYEQYF. The DNA of the CDR3 is TGTGCCAGCAGTTACTCGTTTCGACAGGTAGCCTACGAGCAGTACTTC.

The chain combines TRBV5-1 with TRBJ1-1; 9 bases are a match to TRBD1. V gave up 4 bases and J gave up 5 bases; unmatched junction bases: 9. The CDR3 has 15 residues. Germline CDR1 is SGHRS and CDR2 is YFSETQ. This CDR3 reads CASSPQTGGVTEAFF. Here the CDR3 DNA reads TGCGCCAGCAGCCCCCAGACAGGGGGAGTAACTGAAGCTTTCTTT. Full variable domain (missing parts from reference TRBV5-1 and TRBJ1-1): KAGVTQTPRYLIKTRGQQVTLSCSPISGHRSVSWYQQTPGQGLQFLFEYFSETQRNKGNFPGRFSGRQFSNSRSEMNVSTLELGDSALYLCASSPQTGGVTEAFFGQGTRLTVV.

This clone was found a few times. This chain connects TRBV6-5 to TRBJ1-5; D may be TRBD1 (6 bases). Germline V CDR1 and CDR2: MNHEY, SVGAGI. CDR3 length equals 15 residues. V was cut by 0 bases and J by 6 bases, with 12 bases left in between. The CDR3 nucleotides read TGTGCCAGCAGTTACTCGATTTCCAGGGGTCAGCCCCAGCATTTT. Amino acids: CASSYSISRGQPQHF.

The chain has TRBV9 and TRBJ2-5; D uncertain. Per the germline V gene, CDR1 is SGDLS and CDR2 is YYNGEE. The CDR3 extends over 16 amino acids. V shed 1 base and J shed 3 bases, with 16 bases lying between them. The CDR3 here is CASSVHDFPLEETQYF. Here the CDR3 DNA reads TGTGCCAGCAGCGTACACGACTTTCCTCTAGAAGAGACCCAGTACTTC. The full variable domain, rest sourced from reference TRBV9 and TRBJ2-5, is DSGVTQTPKHLITATGQRVTLRCSPRSGDLSVYWYQQSLDQGLQFLIQYYNGEERAKGNILERFSAQQFPDLHSELNLSSLELGDSALYFCASSVHDFPLEETQYFGPGTRLLVL.

This chain uses TRBV7-6 with TRBJ2-1; TRBD2 is a possible D gene (5 bases). CDR1 and CDR2 (germline): SGHVS, FNYEAQ. The V and J ends lost 4 bases and 7 bases respectively, with 8 bases between them. The CDR3 sequence is 12 residues long. CDR3 protein: CASSSEDNEQFF. The CDR3 DNA reads as TGTGCCAGCAGCTCGGAGGATAATGAGCAGTTCTTC.

This chain uses TRBV7-8 with TRBJ1-5; D not resolved. The CDR3 loop spans 15 amino acids. The V end lost 4 bases, the J end lost 1 base, and 11 bases lay between the germline ends. Germline loops: CDR1 SGHVS, CDR2 FQNEAQ. The CDR3 DNA is TGTGCCAGCAGCTCGCGGCGGTTAAGCAATCAGCCCCAGCATTTT. It is translated as CASSSRRLSNQPQHF.

The CDR3 DNA is TGTGCCAGCAGTCCCCCGGACAGAAACTATGGCTACACCTTC. This codes for CASSPPDRNYGYTF. V is TRBV28 and J is TRBJ1-2, with D perhaps TRBD1 (6 bases). Per the germline V gene, CDR1 is MDHEN and CDR2 is SYDVKM. The V end was cut by 5 bases, the J end by 2 bases, with 12 bases between. The CDR3 length is 14 residues.

This clone was picked up a small number of times. This chain connects TRBV19 to TRBJ1-2; 7 bases line up with TRBD1. The V segment lost 4 bases and the J segment 8 bases; nucleotides outside the gene matches: 10. This CDR3 is built from 14 residues. Germline lookup yields CDR1 LNHDA and CDR2 SQIVND (reference sequence). As DNA, the CDR3 is TGTGCCAGTAGTACCCGACAGGGAAGAAGGGGCTACACCTTC. It is translated as CASSTRQGRRGYTF.

This clone was seen a handful of times. The rearrangement links TRBV11-2 to TRBJ2-5; 13 nucleotides agree with TRBD2. Trimming removed 3 bases from V and 5 bases from J; junction bases left unmatched: 6. Germline V gene lookup returns CDR1 SGHAT and CDR2 FQNNGV. This CDR3 is 16 amino acids long. CDR3 residues: CASSFGLAGVGETQYF. The CDR3 DNA follows: TGTGCCAGCAGCTTCGGACTAGCGGGAGTGGGGGAGACCCAGTACTTC.

The chain has TRBV10-3 and TRBJ2-5; 7 bases fit TRBD2. The J call may be wrong; the DNA end is better matched by TRBJ2-7. CDR3 length: 12 residues. Germline V gives CDR1 ENHRY, CDR2 SYGVKD. In DNA form, the CDR3 reads TGTGCCATCAGAGGGACTAAGTACGAGCAGTACTTC. It codes for CAIRGTKYEQYF.

V and J are TRBV5-8 and TRBJ2-2; 10 bases are a match to TRBD2. Per germline, CDR1 SGHTS and CDR2 YDEGEE. The V and J ends lost 2 bases and 6 bases, in that order; junction bases with no gene match: 4. There are 15 residues in the CDR3. CDR3: CASSLAGGPAGELFF. CDR3 in DNA: TGTGCCAGCAGCTTAGCGGGGGGGCCCGCCGGGGAGCTGTTTTTT.

The J gene is TRBJ2-7, the V gene TRBV4-1, with D hard to call. The CDR3 spans 13 residues. Germline-derived CDR1 and CDR2 are MGHRA and YSYEKL. Trimming pared 1 base from V and 6 bases from J, leaving 10 bases between. CDR3 bases: TGCGCCAGCAGCCAAGTGTTATCCCGCGAGCAGTACTTC. It is translated as CASSQVLSREQYF.

This clone was observed a few times. The chain recombines TRBV11-3 with TRBJ1-6; weak D call: TRBD1 (5 bases). The germline V gene encodes CDR1 SGHNT and CDR2 YENEEA. The CDR3 covers 14 residues. Trimming removed 3 bases from V and 7 bases from J, with 10 bases in between. CDR3 in DNA: TGTGCCAGCAGCTTGGCAGGGTCAAATTCACCCCTCCACTTT. Protein sequence: CASSLAGSNSPLHF.

V usage is TRBV18 and J usage is TRBJ1-2, with 10 bases lining up with TRBD1. The CDR3 has 14 residues. Germline trimming cut 3 bases from V and 5 bases from J; bases unmatched to any gene: 3. Germline V gives CDR1 KGHSH, CDR2 LQKENI. CDR3 region: CASSPTGGAYGYTF. The CDR3 DNA follows: TGTGCCAGCTCACCGACAGGGGGCGCATATGGCTACACCTTC.

V usage is TRBV11-3 and J usage is TRBJ2-7; TRBD2 matches at 7 bases. The CDR3 covers 13 residues. V shed 0 bases and J 10 bases; nucleotides not matched to a gene: 6. Germline CDR1 is SGHNT and CDR2 is YENEEA. The CDR3 loop is CASSLDFAGEQYF. The CDR3, as DNA: TGTGCCAGCAGCTTAGATTTCGCGGGGGAACAGTACTTC.

J is TRBJ1-2 and V is TRBV27, with D possibly TRBD1 on 5 matching bases. V lost 4 bases, J lost 1 base, and 13 bases lay in between. The germline CDR1 and CDR2 sequences are MNHEY and SMNVEV (reference sequence). There are 15 residues in the CDR3. The CDR3 is CASSSRRGGNYGYTF. CDR3 sequence (DNA): TGTGCCAGCAGTTCTCGACGGGGGGGTAACTATGGCTACACCTTC.

The chain links TRBV7-2 to TRBJ1-4, with 7 nucleotides matching TRBD1. In germline, CDR1 is SGHTA, CDR2 FQGNSA. Losses at the gene ends were 1 base for V and 6 bases for J; bases not matched to a gene: 5. The CDR3 consists of 15 residues. The CDR3 loop is CASSLGTGIHEKLFF. CDR3 bases: TGTGCCAGCAGCTTAGGGACAGGAATTCATGAAAAACTGTTTTTT.

The chain combines TRBV5-4 with TRBJ2-7; 8 bases line up with TRBD2. The junction had 12 bases not matched to a gene; V was cut back by 1 base and J by 3 bases. The CDR3 is made up of 17 amino acids. Germline values: CDR1 SGHNT, CDR2 YYREEE (reference sequence). The CDR3 nucleotides are TGTGCCAGCAGCTTGAGCCCTCGTAGCGGGGCAAGCTACGAGCAGTACTTC. Protein: CASSLSPRSGASYEQYF.

The chain uses TRBV18 and TRBJ1-5; a possible D gene is TRBD1 (6 bases). Germline V lookup: CDR1 KGHSH, CDR2 LQKENI. Trimming took off 3 bases at V and 0 bases at J, with 21 bases between the two ends. The CDR3 has 19 amino acids. CDR3 coding DNA: TGTGCCAGCTCACCGTCCACCGTTTTACAGGGTTATAGCAATCAGCCCCAGCATTTT. Protein: CASSPSTVLQGYSNQPQHF.

The V and J genes are TRBV28 and TRBJ1-3; the D is unclear. The germline CDR1 and CDR2 sequences are MDHEN and SYDVKM. The CDR3 has 15 residues. Trimming pared 2 bases from V and 0 bases from J, leaving 8 bases between. CDR3 sequence (DNA): TGTGCCAGCAGTTTAATACAGAGCTCTGGAAACACCATATATTTT. This translates into CASSLIQSSGNTIYF.